Each of the 13 T cell receptor beta chains below was sequenced from the same sample in a study of T-cell memory formation after mild COVID-19. TCRdb redid the calling of the 5' RACE reads with MiXCR, one entry per CDR3 protein. This table has a few hundred thousand distinct CDR3 sequences, around 15% appearing once. The sequenced sample consisted of PBMCs or a T cell subset sorted from them (not recorded which). All receptors derive from a man younger than 35 who had mild COVID-19 (a few samples of this study predate the infection). Cell type and time point are not known.

The chain carries TRBV20-1 and TRBJ2-3; D may match TRBD1 or TRBD2 (5 bases each). V was trimmed by 3 bases and J by 3 bases, leaving 16 bases between them. From germline, CDR1 is DFQATT and CDR2 SNEGSKA (reference sequence). The CDR3 spans 15 residues. The CDR3 loop reads CSASSRDGTTDTQYF. The CDR3 nucleotides read TGCAGTGCTAGTTCGAGGGACGGTACTACAGATACGCAGTATTTT.

This clonotype has just a few counts. The chain combines TRBV18 with TRBJ2-5; the D is unclear. Germline V gives CDR1 KGHSH, CDR2 LQKENI. Trimming left V 3 bases short and J 5 bases short, with 10 bases between. This CDR3 region has 13 residues. CDR3 sequence reads: CASSPGSRETQYF. CDR3 in DNA: TGTGCCAGCTCACCGGGAAGCCGGGAGACCCAGTACTTC.

The chain links TRBV19 to TRBJ2-1; TRBD1 matches at 8 bases. Germline loops: CDR1 LNHDA, CDR2 SQIVND (reference sequence). The CDR3 spans 15 residues. Losses at the gene ends were 5 bases for V and 5 bases for J; bases not matched to a gene: 8. In DNA, the CDR3 is TGTGCCAGTAGTCCAGGACAGGGAAAACACAATGAGCAGTTCTTC. It codes for CASSPGQGKHNEQFF. Combining the CDR3 with reference TRBV19 and TRBJ2-1 gives the whole variable domain DGGITQSPKYLFRKEGQNVTLSCEQNLNHDAMYWYRQDPGQGLRLIYYSQIVNDFQKGDIAEGYSVSREKKESFPLTVTSAQKNPTAFYLCASSPGQGKHNEQFFGPGTRLTVL.

The chain recombines TRBV12-3 or TRBV12-4 with TRBJ1-1, with 7 bases aligning to TRBD1. This CDR3 is 16 amino acids long. The ends lost 0 bases at V and 0 bases at J; junction bases unmatched: 4. The CDR3, as DNA: TGTGCCAGCAGTTTAGCATGGGGGACAGTGAACACTGAAGCTTTCTTT. Translating gives CASSLAWGTVNTEAFF.

This clonotype has only a few counts. The V gene is TRBV19, the J gene TRBJ1-1; D is perhaps TRBD1 (5 bases). Trimming stripped 3 bases from V and 4 bases from J, with 15 bases between. Germline CDR1 LNHDA, CDR2 SQIVND (reference sequence). The CDR3 runs to 15 residues. The DNA for the CDR3 is TGTGCCAGTAGTATTGTAGGGGAGGTGGGCACTGAAGCTTTCTTT. Its translation: CASSIVGEVGTEAFF.

This clonotype was seen a few times. This chain connects TRBV9 to TRBJ1-6, with 9 bases aligning to TRBD1. Germline assignment: CDR1 SGDLS and CDR2 YYNGEE. V lost 4 bases, J lost 8 bases, and 7 bases stayed unmatched. The CDR3 has 15 residues. The CDR3 protein is CASSYDRGFDSPLHF. CDR3 nucleotide sequence: TGTGCCAGCAGCTACGACAGGGGGTTTGATTCACCCCTCCACTTT.

Comments on this clonotype: This CDR3 is missing its conserved last phenylalanine or tryptophan, likely due to a read error. The CDR3 nucleotides read TGTGCCAGCAGTTACTCACAGGGGATGAACACTGAAGCTTTCCTT. Amino acid sequence: CASSYSQGMNTEAFL. This sequence joins TRBV6-5 and TRBJ1-1; the match to TRBD1 covers 7 bases. This CDR3 region has 15 residues. Per the germline V gene, CDR1 is MNHEY and CDR2 is SVGAGI. The junction had 1 base not matched to a gene; V was cut back by 0 bases and J by 0 bases.

The table lists this clonotype with many counts. V usage is TRBV5-6 and J usage is TRBJ1-6; D gene unclear. Germline V CDR1 and CDR2: SGHDT, YYEEEE. Trimming removed 2 bases at V and 6 bases at J, with 12 bases between. There are 15 residues in the CDR3. The chain's CDR3 is CASSLSKGSNSPLHF. As DNA, the CDR3 is TGTGCCAGCAGCTTATCTAAGGGAAGTAATTCACCCCTCCACTTT.

The V gene is TRBV5-1, the J gene TRBJ2-1; the D call may be TRBD1 or TRBD2 (5 bases each). Trimming removed 0 bases at V and 0 bases at J, with 16 bases between. Looked up from germline, CDR1 is SGHRS and CDR2 is YFSETQ. The CDR3 contains 18 residues. DNA of the CDR3: TGCGCCAGCAGCTTGGCAGGGAGCCCGCGGAGCTCCTACAATGAGCAGTTCTTC. Protein product: CASSLAGSPRSSYNEQFF.

This clonotype was counted between two and nine times. J is TRBJ2-2 and V is TRBV4-2; D call uncertain. Trimming shortened V by 2 bases and J by 1 base, and 8 bases separated the two germline ends. The CDR3 runs 15 residues. In germline, CDR1 is LGHNA, CDR2 YNFKEQ. This CDR3 is CASSQPTGNTGELFF. CDR3 bases: TGTGCCAGCAGCCAACCCACGGGGAACACCGGGGAGCTGTTTTTT.

This clonotype was seen only a few times. The chain has TRBV2 and TRBJ2-5; possibly TRBD2 for D (5 bases). Trimming shortened V by 7 bases and J by 1 base, and 10 bases separated the two germline ends. This CDR3 is 13 amino acids long. The germline CDR1 and CDR2 sequences are SNHLY and FYNNEI. The CDR3 reads CASKPGSQETQYF. CDR3 DNA: TGTGCCAGCAAACCGGGATCCCAAGAGACCCAGTACTTC.

This clonotype has just a few counts. The chain employs TRBV11-2 and TRBJ2-1, with 13 bases aligning to TRBD2. This CDR3 has 13 amino acids. J was trimmed by 14 bases and V by 3 bases; bases with no gene match: 4. The germline V gene encodes CDR1 SGHAT and CDR2 FQNNGV. CDR3 in DNA: TGTGCCAGCAGCTTGGCGACTAGCGGGGGGAAGTTCTTC. Translation gives CASSLATSGGKFF.

The chain employs TRBV21-1 and TRBJ2-5. TRBV21-1 is labeled a pseudogene. The CDR3 totals 13 residues. CDR3 nucleotides: TGTGCCAGCAGCCAAGCCCCAGGAGAGACCCAGTACTTC. Translating gives CASSQAPGETQYF.